The 30 T cell receptor beta chains below all came from one sample that was sequenced in a study of Tregs in tolerant kidney transplant recipients (dated by TCRdb to 2018 to 2020). Sample time point, as interpreted from the label and publication: blood sample drawn before combined kidney and bone marrow transplant. For bulk CFSE mixed lymphocyte reactions, CFSE-labeled recipient PBMCs were cocultured for less than 7 days with irradiated donor PBMCs, after which the cells were stained for CD3/CD4/CD8 and FACS-sorted. Preparation of the library involved the immunoSEQ multiplex PCR assay. What TCRdb holds here is the immuneACCESS table cut down to in-frame rearrangements. Part of the clones is not present; checked against another copy, under half of the missing clones reflect an unresolved V gene, and the others are unexplained. The sample records approximately 8,100 clones, roughly 34% of which are singletons. The ten largest clonotypes hold about 5.3% of the sample.

The antigens for these receptors are not known. Source: CD8+ T cells from blood cultured with allogeneic cells, taken before the transplant. These receptors originate from a human patient who received a combined kidney and bone marrow transplant.

This clone was seen only a few times. The V and J genes are TRBV11-3 and TRBJ2-7; D call uncertain. V dropped 4 bases and J dropped 11 bases, with 15 bases sitting between them. Per germline, CDR1 SGHNT and CDR2 YENEEA. The CDR3 covers 12 residues. In DNA form, the CDR3 reads TGTGCCAGCAGCTCCGATGCGTGGGCGAAGTACTTC. The encoded protein is CASSSDAWAKYF.

This sequence joins TRBV7-9 and TRBJ2-7; 7 bases are shared with TRBD1. The CDR3 length is 14 residues. J was trimmed by 4 bases and V by 3 bases; bases with no gene match: 6. The germline gives CDR1 SEHNR, CDR2 FQNEAQ (reference sequence). The CDR3 protein is CASSFQQGLYEQYF. CDR3 DNA sequence: TGTGCCAGCAGCTTTCAACAGGGGTTATACGAGCAGTACTTC.

This chain uses TRBV5-1 with TRBJ2-5, with TRBD2 matching 8 bases. This CDR3 spans 17 amino acids. Germline V gene lookup returns CDR1 SGHRS and CDR2 YFSETQ. J lost 5 bases, V lost 0 bases, and 12 bases had no gene match. In nucleotides, the CDR3 is TGCGCCAGCAGCTTGGAATTGGCGGCGGGAGGAGGGGAGACCCAGTACTTC. Its translation: CASSLELAAGGGETQYF.

The DNA of the CDR3 is TGCGCCAGCAGCCATCCCGGGAGCTCCTACGAGCAGTACTTC. It yields the protein CASSHPGSSYEQYF. The chain couples TRBV4-1 to TRBJ2-7; tentative D call: TRBD2 (6 bases). The ends were cut back, 3 bases at V and 0 bases at J, with 9 bases in the middle. The CDR3 runs to 14 residues. From germline, CDR1 is MGHRA and CDR2 YSYEKL.

The chain combines TRBV7-9 with TRBJ1-2; TRBD1 is a possible D gene (5 bases). The V end was cut by 5 bases, the J end by 8 bases, with 21 bases between. Germline V gene sequence: CDR1 SEHNR, CDR2 FQNEAQ (reference sequence). This CDR3 spans 15 amino acids. The CDR3: CASSAAGSLHDGYTF. CDR3 bases: TGTGCCAGCAGCGCTGCAGGGTCCTTACACGACGGCTACACCTTC.

V usage is TRBV6-5 and J usage is TRBJ2-4; tentative D call: TRBD1 (6 bases). The germline V gene has CDR1 MNHEY and CDR2 SVGAGI. The CDR3 totals 15 residues. Trimming removed 6 bases at V and 0 bases at J, with 12 bases between. CDR3 in amino acids: CASSSQGLAKNIQYF. As DNA, the CDR3 is TGTGCCAGCAGCAGTCAGGGGCTAGCCAAAAACATTCAGTACTTC.

This clone was seen only once. This chain joins TRBV28 and TRBJ1-2; a weak D match, TRBD1 (5 bases). The CDR3 runs to 13 residues. The V gene's germline CDR1 is MDHEN and CDR2 SYDVKM. The V gene lost 8 bases and the J gene lost 1 base, with 11 bases spanning the gap. The CDR3, as DNA: TGTGCCAGCCGGACACCATTTAACTATGGCTACACCTTC. Its translation: CASRTPFNYGYTF.

The chain carries TRBV27 and TRBJ2-7; 7 bases line up with TRBD1. The V and J ends lost 2 bases and 6 bases, in that order; junction bases with no gene match: 7. The CDR3 spans 14 residues. Germline V gene data show CDR1 as MNHEY and CDR2 as SMNVEV (reference sequence). CDR3 in amino acids: CASSLDRELGEQYF. The DNA for the CDR3 is TGTGCCAGCAGTTTAGACAGGGAACTCGGCGAGCAGTACTTC.

This rearrangement joins TRBV27 to TRBJ2-5, with 10 bases matching TRBD2. This CDR3 is 16 amino acids long. Germline CDR1 MNHEY, CDR2 SMNVEV (reference sequence). V trimming: 3 bases; J trimming: 0 bases; junction bases outside the gene matches: 4. The CDR3 coding sequence is TGTGCCAGCAGTTTGAGACTAGCGGGCCACCAAGAGACCCAGTACTTC. Amino acids: CASSLRLAGHQETQYF.

This clone was recorded a few times. This chain links TRBV7-6 with TRBJ1-1; D is uncertain. Germline loops: CDR1 SGHVS, CDR2 FNYEAQ. Trimming pared 3 bases from V and 1 base from J, leaving 6 bases between. This CDR3 is built from 13 residues. This CDR3 is CASSLSRNTEAFF. As DNA, the CDR3 is TGTGCCAGCAGCTTGTCTAGGAACACTGAAGCTTTCTTT.

This clone was seen only a few times. J is TRBJ2-2 and V is TRBV18, with D possibly being TRBD2 (5 bases). CDR1 KGHSH and CDR2 LQKENI come from the germline V gene. V shed 8 bases and J shed 1 base, with 8 bases lying between them. The CDR3 sequence is 13 residues long. The CDR3 DNA sequence: TGTGCCAGCAAAGCGGAGAACACCGGGGAGCTGTTTTTT. Translated, it gives CASKAENTGELFF. Combining the CDR3 with reference TRBV18 and TRBJ2-2 gives the whole variable domain NAGVMQNPRHLVRRRGQEARLRCSPMKGHSHVYWYRQLPEEGLKFMVYLQKENIIDESGMPKERFSAEFPKEGPSILRIQQVVRGDSAAYFCASKAENTGELFFGEGSRLTVL.

The rearrangement links TRBV4-1 to TRBJ2-1, with D possibly TRBD2 on 6 matching bases. The CDR3 spans 13 residues. Trimming cost V 1 base and J 11 bases, with 12 bases left between them. Germline V gene sequence: CDR1 MGHRA, CDR2 YSYEKL. CDR3 sequence: CASSQGGGTQQFF. The CDR3 DNA is TGCGCCAGCAGCCAAGGCGGAGGGACCCAGCAGTTCTTC.

Comments on this clone: A much larger clone differs from this one at a single base, so this may be a read error. This chain connects TRBV4-2 to TRBJ2-3, with TRBD1 identical over 7 bases. There are 16 residues in the CDR3. Germline lookup yields CDR1 LGHNA and CDR2 YNFKEQ. After removal of 0 bases from V and 2 bases from J, the junction contained 5 bases not matched to a gene. Here the CDR3 reads CASSQEGQTLTDTQYF. CDR3 nucleotides: TGTGCCAGCAGCCAAGAGGGACAGACGCTCACAGATACGCAGTATTTT.

This clone came up a few times. The chain joins TRBV11-2 to TRBJ1-5, with D possibly TRBD1 on 6 matching bases. Per the germline V gene, CDR1 is SGHAT and CDR2 is FQNNGV. The CDR3 consists of 14 residues. Trimming took off 1 base at V and 2 bases at J, with 6 bases between the two ends. CDR3 in amino acids: CASSLGQGNQPQHF. The CDR3, as DNA: TGTGCCAGCAGCTTAGGACAGGGCAATCAGCCCCAGCATTTT. Filled out from reference TRBV11-2 and TRBJ1-5, the complete variable domain reads EAGVAQSPRYKIIEKRQSVAFWCNPISGHATLYWYQQILGQGPKLLIQFQNNGVVDDSQLPKDRFSAERLKGVDSTLKIQPAKLEDSAVYLCASSLGQGNQPQHFGDGTRLSIL.

This clone has only a few counts. This rearrangement joins TRBV27 to TRBJ2-3, with 12 bases aligning to TRBD2. Germline loops: CDR1 MNHEY, CDR2 SMNVEV (reference sequence). Trimming took 4 bases from V and 4 from J; bases not matched to a gene: 6. There are 16 residues in the CDR3. CDR3 amino acids: CASSSVLAGGPDTQYF. CDR3 in DNA: TGTGCCAGCAGTTCAGTTCTAGCGGGGGGGCCAGATACGCAGTATTTT.

This rearrangement joins TRBV5-5 to TRBJ2-6; D perhaps matches TRBD1 (5 bases). This CDR3 region has 18 residues. The V gene's germline CDR1 is SGHKS and CDR2 YYEKEE (reference sequence). V shed 1 base and J shed 0 bases, with 14 bases lying between them. In DNA, the CDR3 is TGTGCCAGCAGCTTGCTCGAGACAGATTACTCTGGGGCCAACGTCCTGACTTTC. Its protein product is CASSLLETDYSGANVLTF.

The chain is built from TRBV7-6 and TRBJ1-5; D gene uncertain. The germline gives CDR1 SGHVS, CDR2 FNYEAQ. Between the trimmed V and J ends, which lost 1 base and 3 bases, there was a span of 10 bases. CDR3 length: 15 residues. The DNA for the CDR3 is TGTGCCAGCAGCTTAGGTCCCAGGTACAATCAGCCCCAGCATTTT. Amino acid sequence: CASSLGPRYNQPQHF.

The V gene is TRBV7-2, the J gene TRBJ2-7; D may be TRBD2 (5 bases). Per the germline V gene, CDR1 is SGHTA and CDR2 is FQGNSA. With 1 base removed from V and 4 bases from J, the gap between germline ends came to 17 bases. The CDR3 spans 16 residues. This chain's CDR3 is CASSLGLWELGYEQYF. The CDR3 DNA reads as TGTGCCAGCAGCTTAGGTCTCTGGGAGTTAGGTTACGAGCAGTACTTC.

The chain is built from TRBV4-1 and TRBJ2-7, with D maybe TRBD1 (5 bases). The CDR3 length is 14 residues. Per the germline V gene, CDR1 is MGHRA and CDR2 is YSYEKL. Trimming took 1 base from V and 1 from J, leaving 8 bases between them. The CDR3 coding sequence is TGCGCCAGCAGCCAAGTTCAGGGTTCCTACGAGCAGTACTTC. It yields the protein CASSQVQGSYEQYF.

The sample holds a few counts of this clone. The J gene is TRBJ1-1, the V gene TRBV6-6; no definite D call. The CDR3 sequence is 12 residues long. V dropped 6 bases and J dropped 4 bases, with 9 bases sitting between them. The germline CDR1 and CDR2 sequences are MNHNY and SVGAGI (reference sequence). The CDR3 region is CASRTGSTEAFF. CDR3 bases: TGTGCCAGCAGGACGGGGAGCACTGAAGCTTTCTTT.

This clone was seen more than once but under ten times. The sample contains more than one DNA sequence encoding this CDR3. V usage is TRBV27 and J usage is TRBJ2-7, with 13 bases aligning to TRBD2. CDR1 and CDR2 (germline): MNHEY, SMNVEV (reference sequence). The CDR3 length is 16 residues. Germline trimming cut 3 bases from V and 2 bases from J; bases unmatched to any gene: 4. The CDR3 sequence is CASSLLLAGGPYEQYF. DNA of the CDR3: TGTGCCAGCAGTTTGTTACTAGCGGGAGGGCCCTACGAGCAGTACTTC.

V gene TRBV7-9 combines with J gene TRBJ2-1; a possible D gene is TRBD2 (5 bases). V lost 3 bases and J 2 bases, leaving 11 bases between the germline ends. CDR3 size: 15 residues. Germline V gene sequence: CDR1 SEHNR, CDR2 FQNEAQ (reference sequence). CDR3 DNA: TGTGCCAGCAGCTTCGGGGTAACGGCCTACAATGAGCAGTTCTTC. Protein: CASSFGVTAYNEQFF.

About this clone itself: Different DNA sequences within this sample yield the same CDR3. This chain joins TRBV27 and TRBJ2-3; no clear D gene. Germline V gives CDR1 MNHEY, CDR2 SMNVEV (reference sequence). CDR3 length equals 13 residues. Trimming shortened V by 5 bases and J by 1 base, and 7 bases separated the two germline ends. CDR3 in amino acids: CASSVRGTDTQYF. The CDR3 bases are TGTGCCAGCAGTGTTCGAGGCACAGATACGCAGTATTTT.

In its sample, this clone is medium-sized (0.01 to 0.1%). This chain joins TRBV4-3 and TRBJ1-1; TRBD1 is a possible D gene (5 bases). The V gene's germline CDR1 is LGHNA and CDR2 YSLEER. V lost 5 bases and J lost 1, with 14 bases in between. The CDR3 totals 15 residues. CDR3: CASSTYRSRNTEAFF. The CDR3 DNA reads as TGCGCCAGCAGCACGTACAGGTCCCGGAACACTGAAGCTTTCTTT.

The J gene is TRBJ1-3, the V gene TRBV7-2; D is ambiguous. V shed 5 bases and J shed 0 bases, with 14 bases lying between them. The length of the CDR3 is 16 residues. Looked up from germline, CDR1 is SGHTA and CDR2 is FQGNSA. The CDR3 region is CASSPAVSPSGNTIYF. CDR3 in DNA: TGTGCCAGCAGCCCTGCGGTCTCCCCCTCTGGAAACACCATATATTTT.

The CDR3, as DNA: TGCGCCAGCAGCTGGGTTAGCGGGAGCTCCTACGAGCAGTACTTC. Protein product: CASSWVSGSSYEQYF. The V call is TRBV4-3, the J call TRBJ2-7, with 9 bases that match TRBD2. CDR3 size: 15 residues. From germline, CDR1 is LGHNA and CDR2 YSLEER. The V segment lost 5 bases and the J segment 0 bases; nucleotides outside the gene matches: 5.

V and J are TRBV7-3 and TRBJ1-5; TRBD1 might be the D (6 bases). Germline CDR1 reads SGHTA; CDR2 reads FQGTGA. Between the trimmed V and J ends, which lost 5 bases and 0 bases, there was a span of 11 bases. This CDR3 has 15 amino acids. The CDR3 sequence is CASSRGQLSNQPQHF. CDR3 sequence (DNA): TGTGCCAGCAGCCGAGGACAGCTTAGCAATCAGCCCCAGCATTTT. Based on the CDR3 plus reference TRBV7-3 and TRBJ1-5, the full variable domain is GAGVSQTPSNKVTEKGKYVELRCDPISGHTALYWYRQSLGQGPEFLIYFQGTGAADDSGLPNDRFFAVRPEGSVSTLKIQRTERGDSAVYLCASSRGQLSNQPQHFGDGTRLSIL.

The V call is TRBV5-4, the J call TRBJ2-3, with TRBD2 matching 7 bases. V gave up 1 base and J gave up 6 bases; unmatched junction bases: 11. This CDR3 is 16 amino acids long. Germline CDR1 is SGHNT and CDR2 is YYREEE (reference sequence). CDR3: CASSLRLAIAHDTQYF. The CDR3, as DNA: TGTGCCAGCAGCTTGAGACTAGCTATTGCTCACGATACGCAGTATTTT.

This chain joins TRBV29-1 and TRBJ2-3, with TRBD2 identical over 9 bases. The germline V gene has CDR1 SQVTM and CDR2 ANQGSEA. The CDR3 length is 16 residues. V dropped 5 bases and J dropped 1; count of bases not matched to a gene: 10. CDR3 nucleotides: TGCAGCGTTTGTTTCCAGGAGCGGGGGGGCACAGATACGCAGTATTTT. This encodes CSVCFQERGGTDTQYF.

In its sample, this clone was seen a few times. Other DNA sequences in this sample translate to the same CDR3. This chain links TRBV27 with TRBJ1-6; tentative D call: TRBD1 (5 bases). V was trimmed by 2 bases and J by 4 bases, leaving 15 bases between them. CDR1 is MNHEY and CDR2 is SMNVEV in the germline V gene (reference sequence). CDR3 length equals 17 residues. The CDR3 protein is CASSLEQVPSYNSPLHF. The CDR3, as DNA: TGTGCCAGCAGTTTAGAACAGGTCCCATCTTATAATTCACCCCTCCACTTT.